This paragraph covers one T cell receptor (beta chain) sequence. The antigen is not known. This sample is drawn from a study of tumor-infiltrating lymphocytes in localized non-small cell lung cancer. Study summary: From each patient, both tumor and uninvolved lung, non-adjacent to tumor, were sampled.

This table comes from immunoSEQ multiplex PCR, and its TCRdb copy is limited to in-frame clones, with some not included. Of around 3,500 clones in the sample, 58% were seen once. The V gene lost 4 bases and the J gene lost 2 bases, with 13 bases spanning the gap. From germline, CDR1 is SGHDT and CDR2 YYEEEE. CDR3 length: 14 residues. Whole-study results and caveats: Tumors had more T cell infiltration than uninvolved lung, per TCRbeta sequencing and CD3 counts. Not all patients were TCR sequenced, owing to tissue quantity.

The chain recombines TRBV5-6 with TRBJ2-7, with D unresolved. What was sequenced was uninvolved lung tissue not adjacent to the tumor. The receptor's source is a human donor with non-small cell lung cancer. CDR3 DNA sequence: TGTGCCAGCAGCCGCGCCCAGGCGCCCTACGAGCAGTACTTC. It codes for CASSRAQAPYEQYF.